This TCR beta chain was sequenced for a study of T cells expressing NK-cell markers. Study summary: There were seven HCMV-seropositive donors and one seronegative donor among the eight sequenced.

This CDR3 comprises 13 residues. In germline, CDR1 is SGHKS, CDR2 YYEKEE (reference sequence). Overall study findings and caveats: There were a few donors in whom these clonotypes also led the CD3+CD56-NKG2C+ fraction.

On this clonotype: Its antigen is not identified.

TCRdb reanalyzed the 5' RACE reads, giving one entry per CDR3 protein sequence and no DNA. This sample's table reports 200,000 to 300,000 distinct CDR3 sequences. The chain employs TRBV5-5 and TRBJ2-2. The sequence derives from a man aged 18 to 29 in good health. The sequencing sample was made of blood T cells: a sorted CD56 or NKG2C T cell subset, CD4+ or CD8+ T cells, or bulk PBMC T cells (not recorded which). CDR3 sequence: CASTQKVSGELFF.